These T cell receptor beta chains were read from a single sample in a study of beta chain features in type 1 diabetes. Sequencing used immunoSEQ multiplex PCR; TCRdb keeps in-frame clones, though not all of them. This table holds 600,000 to 700,000 clones, roughly an eighth found once. Sequenced: naive CD4+ T cells from blood. Receptors originate from a man between 25 and 39 years old with type 1 diabetes. Each CDR3 is given with its conserved first and last residue. D genes are given only for firm matches. Not all rows give a size; the values are once, few, many and, for expanded clones, a class.

TRBJ1-1 | - | many | TRBV7-3 | CASSSQQNTEAFF | TGTGCCAGCAGCTCCCAGCAGAACACTGAAGCTTTCTTT
TRBJ1-5 | TRBD1 | - | TRBV18 | CASSLDTGAQPQHF | TGTGCCAGCTCACTAGACACAGGGGCTCAGCCCCAGCATTTT
TRBJ1-6 | - | - | TRBV7-8 | CASMRGAGSPLHF | TGTGCCAGCATGAGGGGGGCAGGTTCACCCCTCCACTTT
TRBJ2-3 | - | - | TRBV10-2 | CASSEDAQGSEDTQYF | TGCGCCAGCAGTGAAGATGCCCAGGGGAGCGAAGATACGCAGTATTTT
TRBJ2-3 | TRBD2 | - | TRBV9 | CASSVHGTSGLTQYF | TGTGCCAGCAGCGTTCACGGGACTAGCGGACTTACGCAGTATTTT
TRBJ2-5 | - | few | TRBV5-1 | CASSLGFAEETQYF | TGCGCCAGCAGCTTGGGATTTGCAGAAGAGACCCAGTACTTC
TRBJ2-5 | TRBD1 | few | TRBV11-2 | CASSSDRGWETQYF | TGTGCCAGCAGCTCGGACAGGGGCTGGGAGACCCAGTACTTC
TRBJ1-5 | - | - | TRBV27 | CASSWAGSLQPQHF | TGTGCCAGCAGCTGGGCAGGGAGTCTTCAGCCCCAGCATTTT
TRBJ1-3 | - | - | TRBV25-1 | CASSERTNTIYF | TGTGCCAGCAGTGAACGAACAAACACCATATATTTT
TRBJ1-1 | - | - | TRBV4-2 | CASSQDQRIEAFF | TGTGCCAGCAGCCAAGATCAGAGGATTGAAGCTTTCTTT
TRBJ2-7 | - | few | TRBV7-8 | CASSLERGSYEQYF | TGTGCCAGCAGCTTGGAGAGGGGTAGCTACGAGCAGTACTTC
TRBJ2-2 | TRBD1 | few | TRBV7-2 | CASRQGARDTGELFF | TGTGCCAGCAGACAGGGGGCCAGGGACACCGGGGAGCTGTTTTTT
TRBJ1-5 | - | few | TRBV6-6 | CASSYPGRPGQPQHF | TGTGCCAGCAGTTACCCGGGGCGCCCCGGTCAGCCCCAGCATTTT
TRBJ1-4 | - | few | TRBV7-2 | CASSPRGRTNEKLFF | TGTGCCAGCAGCCCCCGGGGCAGAACTAATGAAAAACTGTTTTTT
TRBJ2-3 | - | - | TRBV5-1 | CASSGGTIGDTQYF | TGCGCCAGCAGCGGCGGGACCATCGGGGATACGCAGTATTTT
TRBJ2-3 | TRBD1 | few | TRBV6-5 | CASSPPQGDTQYF | TGTGCCAGCAGCCCCCCACAGGGGGATACGCAGTATTTT
TRBJ2-3 | TRBD1 | - | TRBV5-6 | CASSFIDRDTDTQYF | TGTGCCAGCAGCTTTATAGACAGGGACACAGATACGCAGTATTTT
TRBJ2-3 | - | - | TRBV5-1 | CASSLGQLTDTQYF | TGCGCCAGCAGCCTAGGACAACTTACAGATACGCAGTATTTT
TRBJ1-2 | TRBD1 | few | TRBV29-1 | CSVEGQEGYGYTF | TGCAGCGTCGAGGGACAGGAGGGATATGGCTACACCTTC
TRBJ2-3 | TRBD2 | few | TRBV25-1 | CASSGGWTSDIDTQYF | TGTGCCAGCAGTGGGGGGTGGACTAGCGATATAGATACGCAGTATTTT
TRBJ1-6 | - | few | TRBV4-3 | CASSQSWSAGNSPLHF | TGCGCCAGCAGCCAATCTTGGTCGGCAGGGAATTCACCCCTCCACTTT
TRBJ1-5 | - | few | TRBV7-2 | CASSSPQGQPQHF | TGTGCCAGCAGCTCCCCGCAGGGACAGCCCCAGCATTTT
TRBJ2-3 | - | - | TRBV4-3 | CASSQDVIGAPRPTDTQYF | TGCGCCAGCAGCCAAGATGTGATAGGGGCTCCACGTCCCACAGATACGCAGTATTTT
TRBJ1-2 | - | few | TRBV29-1 | CSVEGRGDGRYGYTF | TGCAGCGTTGAAGGAAGGGGAGACGGACGGTACGGCTACACCTTC
TRBJ2-5 | - | - | TRBV6-6 | CASREQGLETQYF | TGTGCCAGCAGGGAACAGGGACTTGAGACCCAGTACTTC
TRBJ2-2 | TRBD1 | - | TRBV27 | CASTLAGTGSGELFF | TGTGCCAGCACCCTGGCTGGGACAGGGTCCGGGGAGCTGTTTTTT
TRBJ1-2 | - | - | TRBV7-3 | CASSLNSRVDGYTF | TGTGCCAGCAGCCTGAACTCAAGGGTGGATGGCTACACCTTC
TRBJ1-5 | - | - | TRBV6-6 | CASTSGAGYSNQPQHF | TGTGCCAGCACCTCGGGCGCGGGATATAGCAATCAGCCCCAGCATTTT
TRBJ1-3 | - | - | TRBV7-2 | CASSLRRNTIYF | TGTGCCAGCAGCTTACGGAGGAACACCATATATTTT
TRBJ1-5 | - | few | TRBV4-3 | CASSQDSGRNQPQHF | TGCGCCAGCAGCCAAGATTCAGGGAGGAATCAGCCCCAGCATTTT
TRBJ2-7 | TRBD1 | - | TRBV6-5 | CASSSPGQGFNEQYF | TGTGCCAGCAGTTCTCCGGGACAGGGATTCAACGAGCAGTACTTC
TRBJ1-2 | - | - | TRBV4-1 | CASSQGQGRRDYGYTF | TGCGCCAGCAGCCAAGGCCAAGGGAGACGAGACTATGGCTACACCTTC
TRBJ2-1 | TRBD2 | few | TRBV11-3 | CASSLETSGGAYNEQFF | TGTGCCAGCAGCTTAGAAACTAGCGGGGGGGCCTACAATGAGCAGTTCTTC